Presented here are 7 T cell receptor beta chains from one specimen sequenced in a study of blood T cell repertoires in COVID-19. Sequencing used immunoSEQ multiplex PCR; TCRdb keeps in-frame clones, though not all of them. This sample yields some 130,000 clones, of which around nine tenths are seen a single time; about 4.5% belongs to the top ten. Sequenced: peripheral blood. These receptors were collected from a man in his 60s with COVID-19, enrolled during active disease.

V and J are TRBV6-6 and TRBJ1-6; possibly TRBD1 for D (6 bases). V was shortened by 5 bases and J by 5 bases, with 25 bases between the two germline ends. Germline V gene sequence: CDR1 MNHNY, CDR2 SVGAGI (reference sequence). CDR3 length: 19 residues. The CDR3 bases are TGTGCCAGCAGTCCCCTCTTCGCCCCACAGGGATCGAATAATTCACCCCTCCACTTT. Residues: CASSPLFAPQGSNNSPLHF.

CDR3 sequence reads: CASTIPGLAGDEQFF. CDR3 DNA: TGTGCCAGTACCATCCCGGGACTAGCGGGGGATGAGCAGTTCTTC. The chain is built from TRBV19 and TRBJ2-1; 14 bases agree with TRBD2. With V trimmed by 7 bases and J by 8 bases, 7 bases remained unmatched. The length of the CDR3 is 15 residues. Per the germline V gene, CDR1 is LNHDA and CDR2 is SQIVND (reference sequence).

This chain joins TRBV6-5 and TRBJ1-1, with D possibly being TRBD1 (5 bases). Germline V gene data show CDR1 as MNHEY and CDR2 as SVGAGI. The CDR3 is 15 amino acids. Trimming removed 2 bases at V and 3 bases at J, with 13 bases between. CDR3 amino acids: CASSYRGSVDTEAFF. CDR3 nucleotides: TGTGCCAGCAGTTACCGGGGGTCAGTAGACACTGAAGCTTTCTTT.

V is TRBV7-2 and J is TRBJ1-6, with D tentatively TRBD1 (6 bases). The CDR3 has 13 amino acids. Trimming took 6 bases from V and 10 from J, leaving 13 bases between them. CDR1 is SGHTA and CDR2 is FQGNSA in the germline V gene. Written as DNA, the CDR3 is TGTGCCAGCAGGGACAGTCAAGGGTCACCCCTCCACTTT. This codes for CASRDSQGSPLHF. The variable domain in full, completed from reference TRBV7-2 and TRBJ1-6, reads GAGVSQSPSNKVTEKGKDVELRCDPISGHTALYWYRQSLGQGLEFLIYFQGNSAPDKSGLPSDRFSAERTGGSVSTLTIQRTQQEDSAVYLCASRDSQGSPLHFGNGTRLTVT.

CDR3 nucleotides: TGCGCCAGCAGCTCGACATCAGGCTATGGCTACACCTTC. The encoded protein is CASSSTSGYGYTF. V and J are TRBV5-1 and TRBJ1-2; no definite D call. This CDR3 spans 13 amino acids. The V gene lost 3 bases and the J gene lost 4 bases, with 10 bases spanning the gap. Germline CDR1 and CDR2: SGHRS and YFSETQ.

This rearrangement joins TRBV7-8 to TRBJ1-2; D is undetermined. V lost 5 bases and J lost 6, with 10 bases in between. The CDR3 covers 12 residues. Germline V gene sequence: CDR1 SGHVS, CDR2 FQNEAQ. This CDR3 is CASSPSSDGYTF. The CDR3 nucleotides are TGTGCCAGCAGCCCGTCGTCAGATGGCTACACCTTC.

With regard to this clone: The junction and the germline gene differ at one end; a read error may be behind it. This chain links TRBV11-2 with TRBJ1-3; no clear D. Germline V lookup: CDR1 SGHAT, CDR2 FQNNGV. CDR3 length equals 13 residues. The CDR3 spells CASSIDNRNTIYF. DNA for the CDR3: TGTGCCAGCAGCATAGACAACAGAAACACCATATATTTT. Full variable domain (outside the CDR3, taken from reference TRBV11-2 and TRBJ1-3): EAGVAQSPRYKIIEKRQSVAFWCNPISGHATLYWYQQILGQGPKLLIQFQNNGVVDDSQLPKDRFSAERLKGVDSTLKIQPAKLEDSAVYLCASSIDNRNTIYFGEGSWLTVV.